Detailed here is one T cell receptor (beta chain). The CDR3 runs 17 residues. Germline lookup yields CDR1 SEHNR and CDR2 FQNEAQ (reference sequence). V was trimmed by 0 bases and J by 6 bases, leaving 18 bases between them. The sample is drawn from a study of patients and donors after allogeneic stem cell transplantation. TCRdb processed the RT-PCR reads anew with MiXCR; each CDR3 protein has one entry. The sample lists about 24,000 distinct CDR3 sequences; 29% were seen once. The TCR comes from a human donor who was either an allogeneic HSCT recipient or a stem cell or donor lymphocyte infusion donor (not recorded which). It is not recorded whose cells these are; they may come from a transplant donor. Source material: blood, either unsorted or a sorted T cell fraction (not recorded which). The chain couples TRBV7-9 to TRBJ2-4, with D perhaps assigned TRBD1 or TRBD2 (5 bases each). The CDR3 protein is CASSLAFSGTTGNIQYF. For the CDR3, the DNA is TGTGCCAGCAGCTTAGCGTTCTCGGGGACCACCGGAAACATTCAGTACTTC.